The 2 T cell receptor beta chains listed next were all sequenced from one sample in a study of blood T cells in healthy people across ages. A second PCR of about 7 to 12 cycles used a sample-barcoded 5' primer and a J-beta primer mix. MiXCR, run by TCRdb on the 5' RACE reads, gives a single entry per CDR3 protein. The sample shows approximately 800,000 distinct CDR3 sequences, 56% of them seen only once. The sample was blood. The source of these receptors is a man between 35 and 55 years old in good health.

V usage is TRBV25-1 and J usage is TRBJ2-5; 11 bases line up with TRBD2. This CDR3 is built from 17 residues. V shed 2 bases, J shed 0 bases, and the junction held 5 bases outside the gene matches. CDR1 MGHDK and CDR2 SYGVNS come from the germline V gene. The CDR3: CASSELTSGVYQETQYF. The CDR3 region has the DNA TGTGCCAGCAGTGAACTGACTAGCGGGGTATACCAAGAGACCCAGTACTTC.

The chain is built from TRBV20-1 and TRBJ2-5; 7 bases agree with TRBD1. CDR1 and CDR2 from the germline V gene are DFQATT and SNEGSKA (reference sequence). J lost 5 bases, V lost 6 bases, and 12 bases had no gene match. The CDR3 length is 14 residues. The CDR3 DNA reads TGCAGTGCGACGAAGGGGGCTAGTGGGGAGACCCAGTACTTC. Translation: CSATKGASGETQYF.